Listed below are T cell receptor beta chains from one sample, sequenced in a study of OX40 agonist ivuxolimab in advanced cancers. Assay: immunoSEQ multiplex PCR; the TCRdb copy retains only in-frame clones and omits some. The sample contains roughly 83,000 clones, about 90% of which appear only once. The specimen comprised CD4+ or CD8+ T cells sorted from blood, sampled in a trial of the OX40 agonist ivuxolimab. These receptors were obtained from an adult with an advanced solid tumor such as melanoma, head and neck, liver or kidney cancer. CDR3s include the opening cysteine and the closing phenylalanine or tryptophan. The D gene is left open where the match is weak. A row's size may be missing; if present it is once, few, many or a size class.

abundance: NA
v_gene: TRBV7-9
j_gene: TRBJ1-6
d_gene: TRBD1
CDR3nt: TGTGCCAGCAGCGCCGGACAGGGTCTTCAATTCAATTCACCCCTCCACTTT
CDR3aa: CASSAGQGLQFNSPLHF

abundance: NA
v_gene: TRBV5-6
j_gene: TRBJ1-5
d_gene: NA
CDR3nt: TGTGCCAGCAGCTTGTGGGGGAATCAGCCCCAGCATTTT
CDR3aa: CASSLWGNQPQHF

abundance: NA
v_gene: TRBV4-1
j_gene: TRBJ1-5
d_gene: NA
CDR3nt: TGCGCCAGCAGCCAAGATCTTAAGGGGAGGCAGCCCCAGCATTTT
CDR3aa: CASSQDLKGRQPQHF

abundance: NA
v_gene: TRBV30
j_gene: TRBJ1-6
d_gene: NA
CDR3nt: TGTGCCTGGAGTCGGGGGGAGTATAATTCACCCCTCCACTTT
CDR3aa: CAWSRGEYNSPLHF

abundance: NA
v_gene: TRBV19
j_gene: TRBJ1-5
d_gene: TRBD1
CDR3nt: TGTGCCAGTAGTAACAGGGGTCGTCAGCCCCAGCATTTT
CDR3aa: CASSNRGRQPQHF

abundance: NA
v_gene: TRBV30
j_gene: TRBJ2-1
d_gene: TRBD2
CDR3nt: TGTGCCTACCGGGACTACTACAATGAGCAGTTCTTC
CDR3aa: CAYRDYYNEQFF

abundance: NA
v_gene: TRBV6-6
j_gene: TRBJ1-6
d_gene: NA
CDR3nt: TGTGCCAGCAGTTACTTGGGCGTGGGTTCACCCCTCCACTTT
CDR3aa: CASSYLGVGSPLHF

abundance: NA
v_gene: TRBV19
j_gene: TRBJ1-1
d_gene: TRBD1
CDR3nt: TGTGCCAGTAGTATACCCCTTTCGACAGGGGCCGACACTGAAGCTTTCTTT
CDR3aa: CASSIPLSTGADTEAFF

abundance: NA
v_gene: TRBV29-1
j_gene: TRBJ2-2
d_gene: TRBD2
CDR3nt: TGCAGCGTTGAGAGCGGGAGAAGCACCGGGGAGCTGTTTTTT
CDR3aa: CSVESGRSTGELFF

abundance: NA
v_gene: TRBV28
j_gene: TRBJ2-3
d_gene: NA
CDR3nt: TGTGCCAGCAGTTTAGGGCCGGTTTCAGATACGCAGTATTTT
CDR3aa: CASSLGPVSDTQYF

abundance: NA
v_gene: TRBV28
j_gene: TRBJ1-6
d_gene: NA
CDR3nt: TGTGCCAGCAGTTTTGGTGTCGGTGGAGCTTTCGGCTCCTATAATTCACCCCTCCACTTT
CDR3aa: CASSFGVGGAFGSYNSPLHF

abundance: NA
v_gene: TRBV19
j_gene: TRBJ1-1
d_gene: TRBD1
CDR3nt: TGTGCCAGTAGTATCGGACAGGGGTACACTGAAGCTTTCTTT
CDR3aa: CASSIGQGYTEAFF

abundance: NA
v_gene: TRBV25-1
j_gene: TRBJ1-6
d_gene: NA
CDR3nt: TGTGCCAGCAGTGCGGGATATAATTCACCCCTCCACTTT
CDR3aa: CASSAGYNSPLHF

abundance: NA
v_gene: TRBV13
j_gene: TRBJ2-1
d_gene: NA
CDR3nt: TGTGCCAGCAGCTTAGGTCTGCGCAACAATGAGCAGTTCTTC
CDR3aa: CASSLGLRNNEQFF

abundance: NA
v_gene: TRBV27
j_gene: TRBJ2-5
d_gene: TRBD1
CDR3nt: TGTGCCAGCAGTCCGACTCCGACAGGGGCATGGGAGACCCAGTACTTC
CDR3aa: CASSPTPTGAWETQYF

abundance: NA
v_gene: TRBV7-8
j_gene: TRBJ1-1
d_gene: NA
CDR3nt: TGTGCCAGCAGCTTACAGTTGAACACTGAAGCTTTCTTT
CDR3aa: CASSLQLNTEAFF

abundance: NA
v_gene: TRBV4-1
j_gene: TRBJ2-1
d_gene: NA
CDR3nt: TGCGCCAGCAGCCAAGCTAGCAGAACCTCCTACAATGAGCAGTTCTTC
CDR3aa: CASSQASRTSYNEQFF

abundance: NA
v_gene: TRBV28
j_gene: TRBJ2-7
d_gene: NA
CDR3nt: TGTGCCAGCAGTTTCCGCCAGGGTGGAGAGCAGTACTTC
CDR3aa: CASSFRQGGEQYF

abundance: NA
v_gene: TRBV7-9
j_gene: TRBJ2-7
d_gene: TRBD2
CDR3nt: TGTGCCAGCAGCTTAGGGGCAGGGAGGGACGAGCAGTACTTC
CDR3aa: CASSLGAGRDEQYF

abundance: once
v_gene: TRBV9
j_gene: TRBJ1-3
d_gene: NA
CDR3nt: TGTGCCAGCAGCGTAGCCCAAACGCCACGTTCAGGTACTGGAAACACCATATATTTT
CDR3aa: CASSVAQTPRSGTGNTIYF

abundance: once
v_gene: TRBV6-1
j_gene: TRBJ2-5
d_gene: TRBD2
CDR3nt: TGTGCCAGCAAGGTGGTAGCGGGGGGGCTAGAGACCCAGTACTTC
CDR3aa: CASKVVAGGLETQYF

abundance: NA
v_gene: TRBV6-5
j_gene: TRBJ2-1
d_gene: NA
CDR3nt: TGTGCCAGCAGTTACGGCGGAGACAATGAGCAGTTCTTC
CDR3aa: CASSYGGDNEQFF

abundance: NA
v_gene: TRBV2
j_gene: TRBJ2-7
d_gene: TRBD1
CDR3nt: TGTGCCAGTGACAGGGGGCGAGACGAGCAGTACTTC
CDR3aa: CASDRGRDEQYF

abundance: few
v_gene: TRBV9
j_gene: TRBJ1-1
d_gene: NA
CDR3nt: TGTGCCAGCCGGGCAGGGTTAAACACTGAAGCTTTCTTT
CDR3aa: CASRAGLNTEAFF

abundance: NA
v_gene: TRBV6-5
j_gene: TRBJ2-1
d_gene: TRBD2
CDR3nt: TGTGCCAGCAGTCCCGGACTAGCGGGTTACAATGAGCAGTTCTTC
CDR3aa: CASSPGLAGYNEQFF

abundance: NA
v_gene: TRBV6-6
j_gene: TRBJ1-5
d_gene: TRBD1
CDR3nt: TGTGCCAGCAGTTACTCGACAGGGACTCAGCCCCAGCATTTT
CDR3aa: CASSYSTGTQPQHF

abundance: NA
v_gene: TRBV21-1
j_gene: TRBJ1-5
d_gene: NA
CDR3nt: TGTGCCAGCAGCCTCCCTTTCGTTCGGGGTCATCAGCCCCAGCATTTT
CDR3aa: CASSLPFVRGHQPQHF

abundance: NA
v_gene: TRBV30
j_gene: TRBJ1-1
d_gene: NA
CDR3nt: TGTGCCTGGAGACGGCAGGGGAGGTTCGCTGAAGCTTTCTTT
CDR3aa: CAWRRQGRFAEAFF

abundance: NA
v_gene: TRBV6-5
j_gene: TRBJ2-1
d_gene: TRBD2
CDR3nt: TGTGCCAGCAGTCTGAGCGGGGGGGTTTTCGATGAGCAGTTCTTC
CDR3aa: CASSLSGGVFDEQFF

abundance: NA
v_gene: TRBV7-6
j_gene: TRBJ1-3
d_gene: NA
CDR3nt: TGTGCCAGCAGCCGCGGGCCCGGGGTCATCTCTGGAAACACCATATATTTT
CDR3aa: CASSRGPGVISGNTIYF

abundance: NA
v_gene: TRBV27
j_gene: TRBJ2-3
d_gene: NA
CDR3nt: TGTGCCAGCAGTCCTCTCAGCACAGATACGCAGTATTTT
CDR3aa: CASSPLSTDTQYF

abundance: NA
v_gene: TRBV4-2
j_gene: TRBJ2-1
d_gene: TRBD2
CDR3nt: TGTGCCAGCAGCCAAGGTCCTAGCGGGGGCTATGAGCAGTTCTTC
CDR3aa: CASSQGPSGGYEQFF

abundance: NA
v_gene: TRBV28
j_gene: TRBJ2-1
d_gene: TRBD1
CDR3nt: TGTGCCAGCAGTCACGGGACAGGGAGCTCCTACAATGAGCAGTTCTTC
CDR3aa: CASSHGTGSSYNEQFF

abundance: NA
v_gene: TRBV5-4
j_gene: TRBJ2-7
d_gene: NA
CDR3nt: TGTGCCAGCAGCTTGGCATCGTGGGGTCCCTACGAGCAGTACTTC
CDR3aa: CASSLASWGPYEQYF

abundance: NA
v_gene: TRBV28
j_gene: TRBJ2-6
d_gene: NA
CDR3nt: TGTGCCAGCAGTTCGCAATTGACAGACGAGCCCTCTGGGGCCAACGTCCTGACTTTC
CDR3aa: CASSSQLTDEPSGANVLTF

abundance: NA
v_gene: TRBV27
j_gene: TRBJ2-1
d_gene: NA
CDR3nt: TGTGCCAGCACCCATGGGGGCGGGGCTTCAGTCTACAATGAGCAGTTCTTC
CDR3aa: CASTHGGGASVYNEQFF

abundance: once
v_gene: TRBV19
j_gene: TRBJ2-1
d_gene: TRBD2
CDR3nt: TGTGCCAGTGGGGACTACGTAGTTGAGCAGTTCTTC
CDR3aa: CASGDYVVEQFF

abundance: NA
v_gene: TRBV6-1
j_gene: TRBJ2-1
d_gene: TRBD2
CDR3nt: TGTGCCAGCATACGGACTAGCGGGGGGGCAAATGAGCAGTTCTTC
CDR3aa: CASIRTSGGANEQFF

abundance: once
v_gene: TRBV28
j_gene: TRBJ1-2
d_gene: NA
CDR3nt: TGTGCCAGCAGTTTAGCAGGGACATCCTATGGCTACACCTTC
CDR3aa: CASSLAGTSYGYTF

abundance: NA
v_gene: TRBV2
j_gene: TRBJ2-5
d_gene: NA
CDR3nt: TGTGCCAGCAGAGCAGGGCAAGAGACCCAGTACTTC
CDR3aa: CASRAGQETQYF

abundance: NA
v_gene: TRBV6-5
j_gene: TRBJ2-7
d_gene: TRBD1
CDR3nt: TGTGCCAGCAGTTACTCGACAGGGACCAACTCCTACGAGCAGTACTTC
CDR3aa: CASSYSTGTNSYEQYF

abundance: NA
v_gene: TRBV28
j_gene: TRBJ1-2
d_gene: NA
CDR3nt: TGTGCCAGCAGCATGGAGCGTTACGGCTACACCTTC
CDR3aa: CASSMERYGYTF

abundance: NA
v_gene: TRBV6-1
j_gene: TRBJ1-2
d_gene: NA
CDR3nt: TGTGCCAGCGAGGGGTCCTATGGCTACACCTTC
CDR3aa: CASEGSYGYTF

abundance: NA
v_gene: TRBV30
j_gene: TRBJ1-6
d_gene: NA
CDR3nt: TGTGCCTGGAGCCTGGGGGTCTCCCTCCACTTT
CDR3aa: CAWSLGVSLHF

abundance: NA
v_gene: TRBV4-3
j_gene: TRBJ1-5
d_gene: NA
CDR3nt: TGCGCCAGCAGCCAAGATTTGGGAAATCAGCCCCAGCATTTT
CDR3aa: CASSQDLGNQPQHF

abundance: few
v_gene: TRBV15
j_gene: TRBJ2-6
d_gene: NA
CDR3nt: TGTGCCACCAGCAGAGACAACTCTGGGGCCAACGTCCTGACTTTC
CDR3aa: CATSRDNSGANVLTF